The 25 T cell receptor beta chains in this list originate from one sample, sequenced in a study of T cell responses to AZD1222 COVID-19 vaccine. TCRdb's table, derived via immunoSEQ multiplex PCR, lists solely in-frame clones and lacks some. The sample shows around 110,000 clones, 80% to 90% of them seen only once. Specimen: peripheral blood, collected on day 0 of MenACWY control vaccination. The origin of the receptors is an adult in good health.

The genes are TRBV7-9 and TRBJ2-7; D is perhaps TRBD1 (5 bases). CDR3 length: 14 residues. Between the trimmed V and J ends, which lost 4 bases and 4 bases, there was a span of 14 bases. CDR1 and CDR2 (germline): SEHNR, FQNEAQ (reference sequence). The CDR3 sequence is CASSSSETVYEQYF. The CDR3 DNA is TGTGCCAGCAGCTCCTCCGAGACAGTATACGAGCAGTACTTC.

V and J are TRBV12-3 or TRBV12-4 and TRBJ1-4; TRBD1 aligns across 8 bases. Losses at the gene ends were 7 bases for V and 5 bases for J; bases not matched to a gene: 3. This CDR3 has 13 amino acids. CDR3 protein: CASKGTGNEKLFF. The CDR3 DNA reads as TGTGCCAGCAAAGGGACAGGAAATGAAAAACTGTTTTTT.

This chain connects TRBV5-1 to TRBJ2-5, with TRBD2 matching 9 bases. The CDR3 consists of 16 residues. With 0 bases clipped from V and 1 base from J, the junction kept 4 bases outside the gene matches. Germline assignment: CDR1 SGHRS and CDR2 YFSETQ. The CDR3 region has the DNA TGCGCCAGCAGCTTGGACCAGCGGGGGGTCCAAGAGACCCAGTACTTC. Translating it yields CASSLDQRGVQETQYF.

The DNA for the CDR3 is TGTGCCAGCAGTCAACAGGGCAGTAGGACTGAAGCTTTCTTT. Its translation is CASSQQGSRTEAFF. This chain connects TRBV16 to TRBJ1-1, with a weak D call TRBD1 (6 bases). V lost 6 bases and J 5 bases, leaving 16 bases between the germline ends. The V gene's germline CDR1 is KGHSY and CDR2 FQNENV. The CDR3 loop spans 14 amino acids. The whole variable domain, remainder taken from reference TRBV16 and TRBJ1-1, is GEEVAQTPKHLVRGEGQKAKLYCAPIKGHSYVFWYQQVLKNEFKFLISFQNENVFDETGMPKERFSAKCLPNSPCSLEIQATKLEDSAVYFCASSQQGSRTEAFFGQGTRLTVV.

The rearrangement uses TRBV3-1 (or the pseudogene TRBV3-2) and TRBJ1-3; TRBD1 is a possible D gene (5 bases). CDR3 length: 14 residues. Trimming stripped 5 bases from V and 4 bases from J, with 12 bases between. Germline lookup yields CDR1 LGHDT and CDR2 YNNKEL (reference sequence). The CDR3 reads CASSSSNRGNTIYF. In nucleotides, the CDR3 is TGTGCCAGCAGCTCGAGTAACAGGGGAAACACCATATATTTT.

This chain links TRBV5-4 with TRBJ2-1; D ambiguous. The length of the CDR3 is 11 residues. The V and J ends lost 0 bases and 6 bases respectively, with 1 base between them. CDR1 is SGHNT and CDR2 is YYREEE in the germline V gene (reference sequence). The CDR3 nucleotides are TGTGCCAGCAGCTTGGGCAATGAGCAGTTCTTC. Translated, it gives CASSLGNEQFF.

V and J are TRBV29-1 and TRBJ1-2; D unclear. Deletions cut 3 bases from V and 6 bases from J, with 5 bases between. Germline lookup yields CDR1 SQVTM and CDR2 ANQGSEA. The CDR3 is 10 residues long. This CDR3 is CSVDGDGYTF. DNA of the CDR3: TGCAGCGTTGACGGGGATGGCTACACCTTC.

The CDR3 bases are TGTGCCAGCAGCCGAGGGGACGGACTCCAGGAGACCCAGTACTTC. As protein: CASSRGDGLQETQYF. V gene TRBV7-8 combines with J gene TRBJ2-5, with D tentatively TRBD1 or TRBD2 (5 bases each). Germline V gene data show CDR1 as SGHVS and CDR2 as FQNEAQ. V dropped 5 bases and J dropped 5 bases, with 18 bases sitting between them. The CDR3 has 15 amino acids. The variable domain in full, with the rest retrieved from reference TRBV7-8 and TRBJ2-5, is GAGVSQSPRYKVAKRGQDVALRCDPISGHVSLFWYQQALGQGPEFLTYFQNEAQLDKSGLPSDRFFAERPEGSVSTLKIQRTQQEDSAVYLCASSRGDGLQETQYFGPGTRLLVL.

The rearrangement links TRBV7-3 to TRBJ2-7; 7 nucleotides agree with TRBD1. J lost 0 bases, V lost 2 bases, and 4 bases had no gene match. This CDR3 comprises 15 residues. CDR1 and CDR2 from the germline V gene are SGHTA and FQGTGA. Written as DNA, the CDR3 is TGTGCCAGCAGCTTAGGTGGACAGGACTCCTACGAGCAGTACTTC. Amino acids: CASSLGGQDSYEQYF.

This clone has a handful of counts. The chain links TRBV11-2 to TRBJ1-1; D ambiguous. Germline-derived CDR1 and CDR2 are SGHAT and FQNNGV. V was clipped by 1 base and J by 4 bases, with 7 bases between them. There are 13 residues in the CDR3. The CDR3 loop reads CASSLVWGTEAFF. CDR3 nucleotide sequence: TGTGCCAGCAGCTTAGTATGGGGCACTGAAGCTTTCTTT.

This clone was detected only a few times. J is TRBJ2-5 and V is TRBV2, with 10 bases that match TRBD1. This CDR3 has 15 residues. Germline-derived CDR1 and CDR2 are SNHLY and FYNNEI. Trimming at V came to 4 bases and at J to 5 bases, leaving 7 bases not matched to a gene. The CDR3 nucleotides read TGTGCCAGCAGTGCGTCGGGACAGGGGAGTGAGACCCAGTACTTC. It is translated as CASSASGQGSETQYF.

J is TRBJ1-4 and V is TRBV18; 7 nucleotides line up with TRBD1. V shed 5 bases and J 7 bases; nucleotides not matched to a gene: 4. CDR3 length equals 13 residues. Per the germline V gene, CDR1 is KGHSH and CDR2 is LQKENI. This CDR3 reads CASSGQVLEKLFF. CDR3 coding DNA: TGTGCCAGCTCAGGACAGGTTCTTGAAAAACTGTTTTTT.

This clone has just one count. J is TRBJ1-3 and V is TRBV6-5; TRBD1 might be the D (6 bases). Germline CDR1 MNHEY, CDR2 SVGAGI. Trimming shortened V by 7 bases and J by 0 bases, and 13 bases separated the two germline ends. This CDR3 contains 15 residues. The CDR3, as DNA: TGTGCCAGCAAGGTCCAGGGGATCTCTGGAAACACCATATATTTT. Translating it yields CASKVQGISGNTIYF.

This clone was found a few times. The chain joins TRBV5-1 to TRBJ2-2; the D is unclear. CDR3 size: 13 residues. The V gene's germline CDR1 is SGHRS and CDR2 YFSETQ. Trimming cost V 0 bases and J 6 bases, with 6 bases left between them. Here the CDR3 DNA reads TGCGCCAGCAGCTTGGAGGCAGCCGGGGAGCTGTTTTTT. Encoded protein: CASSLEAAGELFF.

This rearrangement joins TRBV9 to TRBJ2-7; 9 nucleotides match TRBD1. The junction had 9 bases not matched to a gene; V was cut back by 2 bases and J by 3 bases. CDR1 SGDLS and CDR2 YYNGEE come from the germline V gene. The CDR3 extends over 16 amino acids. The CDR3 spells CASSVGGQGVDYEQYF. In DNA, the CDR3 is TGTGCCAGCAGCGTGGGGGGACAGGGAGTAGACTACGAGCAGTACTTC.

CDR3 in amino acids: CASSLESFSGANVLTF. As DNA, the CDR3 is TGTGCCAGCAGTTTGGAGAGCTTCTCTGGGGCCAACGTCCTGACTTTC. This chain connects TRBV28 to TRBJ2-6; no definite D call. This CDR3 contains 16 residues. CDR1 is MDHEN, CDR2 SYDVKM, per germline. V was shortened by 3 bases and J by 0 bases, with 9 bases between the two germline ends.

This clone was found once. The chain links TRBV5-5 to TRBJ2-7, with 9 bases that match TRBD1. V trimming: 5 bases; J trimming: 2 bases; junction bases outside the gene matches: 8. CDR1 and CDR2 from the germline V gene are SGHKS and YYEKEE (reference sequence). This CDR3 spans 15 amino acids. CDR3 sequence: CASSYGQGSTYEQYF. The DNA for the CDR3 is TGTGCCAGCAGTTACGGACAGGGGTCCACCTACGAGCAGTACTTC.

This chain joins TRBV6-6 and TRBJ1-2, with TRBD1 matching 9 bases. Germline CDR1 is MNHNY and CDR2 is SVGAGI (reference sequence). V shed 2 bases and J 2 bases; nucleotides not matched to a gene: 3. This CDR3 is 15 amino acids long. Written as DNA, the CDR3 is TGTGCCAGCAGTTACGGACAGGGGAGGAACTATGGCTACACCTTC. Protein product: CASSYGQGRNYGYTF.

This clone was detected only once. The chain combines TRBV28 with TRBJ1-5; the match to TRBD1 covers 8 bases. The CDR3 sequence is 19 residues long. With V trimmed by 3 bases and J by 0 bases, 13 bases remained unmatched. Germline V lookup: CDR1 MDHEN, CDR2 SYDVKM. CDR3 residues: CASSFLGQGADYSNQPQHF. DNA of the CDR3: TGTGCCAGCAGTTTTTTAGGACAGGGCGCAGACTATAGCAATCAGCCCCAGCATTTT.

V is TRBV2 and J is TRBJ2-3; TRBD1 aligns across 7 bases. With V trimmed by 10 bases and J by 0 bases, 1 base remained unmatched. The germline V gene has CDR1 SNHLY and CDR2 FYNNEI. This CDR3 has 12 amino acids. CDR3: CAKDRSTDTQYF. The CDR3 nucleotides are TGTGCCAAGGACAGGAGCACAGATACGCAGTATTTT.

J is TRBJ2-2 and V is TRBV5-5; no clear D gene. The V end was cut by 3 bases, the J end by 7 bases, with 10 bases between. The CDR3 contains 13 residues. The germline CDR1 and CDR2 sequences are SGHKS and YYEKEE (reference sequence). CDR3 protein: CASSYKSDGELFF. CDR3 bases: TGTGCCAGCAGCTATAAGTCTGACGGGGAGCTGTTTTTT.

In nucleotides, the CDR3 is TGTGCCAGCAGCTTTCCGGGACAGGGCTATGGCTACACCTTC. This gives the protein CASSFPGQGYGYTF. The chain joins TRBV5-4 to TRBJ1-2; TRBD1 matches at 9 bases. Germline assignment: CDR1 SGHNT and CDR2 YYREEE (reference sequence). This CDR3 has 14 residues. Trimming took 2 bases from V and 4 from J; bases not matched to a gene: 3.

The genes are TRBV27 and TRBJ2-7; D remains ambiguous. CDR3 length: 15 residues. Per germline, CDR1 MNHEY and CDR2 SMNVEV (reference sequence). V was pared by 1 base and J by 0 bases, with 10 bases between. In DNA, the CDR3 is TGTGCCAGCAGTTTATACGGCAGGAGCTCCTACGAGCAGTACTTC. It specifies CASSLYGRSSYEQYF.

The table lists this clone with a few counts. The gene calls are TRBV19 and TRBJ2-7, with D uncertain. There are 14 residues in the CDR3. Germline V gene data show CDR1 as LNHDA and CDR2 as SQIVND (reference sequence). Trimming took off 6 bases at V and 9 bases at J, with 21 bases between the two ends. As DNA, the CDR3 is TGTGCCAGTAGCCCCCGGATCGGAAGGCTAGGGCAGTACTTC. Amino acids: CASSPRIGRLGQYF.

The genes are TRBV27 and TRBJ2-1; 7 bases fit TRBD2. The CDR3 covers 13 residues. The germline CDR1 and CDR2 sequences are MNHEY and SMNVEV (reference sequence). Unmatched junction bases numbered 5, after V lost 5 bases and J lost 7 bases. In DNA, the CDR3 is TGTGCCAGCAGTGAGAAGCGGGGAAATGAGCAGTTCTTC. Residues: CASSEKRGNEQFF.